The 5 T cell receptor beta chains given below trace back to one sample, sequenced in a study of T cell clonality in common variable immunodeficiency. Sequenced by immunoSEQ multiplex PCR; TCRdb stores in-frame clones only, minus some. This sample comprises some 40,000 clones, none seen once only. The specimen was peripheral blood mononuclear cells. The origin of the receptors is a person between 18 and 69 years old in good health.

In this sample, this clone turned up many times. The read falls 3 residues short of the CDR3 end, and the missing part is taken from the germline J gene. The J gene is TRBJ2-7, the V gene TRBV10-2; either TRBD1 or TRBD2 may fit D (5 bases each). V lost 6 bases, J lost 0 bases, and 12 bases lay in between. The CDR3 runs to 14 residues. The germline V gene has CDR1 WSHSY and CDR2 SAAADI. The DNA read from the CDR3 is TGCGCCAGCAGGACCCCAGGGAGCTCCTACGAG. This sequence encodes CASRTPGSSYE. The full CDR3 reads CASRTPGSSYEQYF.

This clone was observed many times. From the germline J gene comes the end of the CDR3, since the read stops 3 residues before it. This chain uses TRBV7-9 with TRBJ2-3; weak D call: TRBD1 (6 bases). V lost 5 bases and J 1 base, leaving 13 bases between the germline ends. Germline V gives CDR1 SEHNR, CDR2 FQNEAQ (reference sequence). CDR3 length: 15 residues. The CDR3 protein is CASSPPGHGTDTQYF. The CDR3 bases that were read are TGTGCCAGCAGCCCCCCGGGACATGGCACAGATACG.

This clone was seen ten or more times. The read ends 3 residues before the CDR3 terminus; that terminus is restored from the germline J gene. The chain uses TRBV7-9 and TRBJ2-7; D is unresolved. This CDR3 spans 13 amino acids. Germline CDR1 SEHNR, CDR2 FQNEAQ (reference sequence). Trimming removed 2 bases at V and 1 base at J, with 6 bases between. CDR3 DNA (partial): TGTGCCAGCAGCTTATTTACATCCTACGAG. It specifies CASSLFTSYE. The whole CDR3 sequence reads CASSLFTSYEQYF.

This clone was detected only a few times. The CDR3 end falls 3 residues outside the read, so it is completed with the germline J gene. The genes are TRBV7-2 and TRBJ1-1; TRBD1 might be the D (5 bases). CDR1 SGHTA and CDR2 FQGNSA come from the germline V gene. CDR3 size: 12 residues. CDR3 DNA, as far as it was read: TGTGCCAGCAGCTTAGACCTCAGGGTA. Protein product: CASSLDLRV. The entire CDR3 sequence reads CASSLDLRVAFF. The full variable domain, in which reference TRBV7-2 and TRBJ1-1 provide the parts outside the CDR3, is GAGVSQSPSNKVTEKGKDVELRCDPISGHTALYWYRQSLGQGLEFLIYFQGNSAPDKSGLPSDRFSAERTGGSVSTLTIQRTQQEDSAVYLCASSLDLRVAFFGQGTRLTVV.

This clone was recorded many times. The CDR3 extends 3 residues past the end of the read, so its final part is completed from the germline J gene. The chain combines TRBV5-1 with TRBJ1-1, with D perhaps TRBD1 (5 bases). V lost 4 bases and J 0 bases, leaving 13 bases between the germline ends. CDR1 SGHRS and CDR2 YFSETQ come from the germline V gene. This CDR3 has 15 residues. The part of the CDR3 DNA that was read is TGCGCCAGCAGCCTGACAGACGCAATGAACACTGAA. Translating it yields CASSLTDAMNTE. The full CDR3 sequence reads CASSLTDAMNTEAFF.